These 9 T cell receptor beta chains were all obtained from the same sample, sequenced in a study of blood T cell repertoires in COVID-19. Generated by immunoSEQ multiplex PCR, the TCRdb table keeps only in-frame clones and is missing some. The table shows some 170,000 clones, with over 70% occurring only once. The sample was peripheral blood. These receptors were obtained from a woman between 35 and 50 years old with COVID-19, enrolled during active disease.

V is TRBV6-1 and J is TRBJ1-1; D remains ambiguous. The ends were cut back, 2 bases at V and 0 bases at J, with 10 bases in the middle. This CDR3 has 15 residues. Germline assignment: CDR1 MNHNS and CDR2 SASEGT. The CDR3 DNA reads TGTGCCAGCAGTGAAAGCCCGACATTGAACACTGAAGCTTTCTTT. It specifies CASSESPTLNTEAFF.

The V gene is TRBV28, the J gene TRBJ2-2; a possible D gene is TRBD2 (5 bases). There are 14 residues in the CDR3. Germline V lookup: CDR1 MDHEN, CDR2 SYDVKM. V dropped 7 bases and J dropped 5 bases, with 14 bases sitting between them. In nucleotides, the CDR3 is TGTGCCAGCATCCGGGGAGTAAGAACCGGGGAGCTGTTTTTT. As protein: CASIRGVRTGELFF. The entire variable domain, with the rest obtained from reference TRBV28 and TRBJ2-2, is as follows: DVKVTQSSRYLVKRTGEKVFLECVQDMDHENMFWYRQDPGLGLRLIYFSYDVKMKEKGDIPEGYSVSREKKERFSLILESASTNQTSMYLCASIRGVRTGELFFGEGSRLTVL.

This chain links TRBV19 with TRBJ1-1, with TRBD1 matching 12 bases. This CDR3 comprises 13 residues. The J segment lost 8 bases and the V segment lost 5 bases, leaving 3 bases of the junction unmatched. Per the germline V gene, CDR1 is LNHDA and CDR2 is SQIVND (reference sequence). CDR3 nucleotides: TGTGCCAGTAGTGTCGGGACAGGGGGCGAAGCTTTCTTT. This gives the protein CASSVGTGGEAFF.

The chain carries TRBV10-3 and TRBJ1-1; no reliable D call. The CDR3 runs 12 residues. In germline, CDR1 is ENHRY, CDR2 SYGVKD. Trimming removed 5 bases at V and 1 base at J, with 5 bases between. Here the CDR3 reads CAISRQNTEAFF. The DNA for the CDR3 is TGTGCCATCAGTCGACAGAACACTGAAGCTTTCTTT.

The rearrangement links TRBV6-4 to TRBJ1-1; 7 positions agree with TRBD1. The CDR3 spans 14 residues. Losses at the gene ends were 6 bases for V and 1 base for J; bases not matched to a gene: 5. Per the germline V gene, CDR1 is MRHNA and CDR2 is SNTAGT. CDR3 in amino acids: CASRQGLGNTEAFF. The CDR3 nucleotides are TGTGCCAGCAGACAGGGGTTGGGGAACACTGAAGCTTTCTTT.

This chain joins TRBV19 and TRBJ1-2; 7 positions agree with TRBD1. The junction had 7 bases not matched to a gene; V was cut back by 6 bases and J by 3 bases. This CDR3 is 14 amino acids long. Germline V gene data show CDR1 as LNHDA and CDR2 as SQIVND (reference sequence). CDR3 DNA: TGTGCCAGTAGCAGTCCGGGACAGCACTATGGCTACACCTTC. Its protein product is CASSSPGQHYGYTF.

The gene calls are TRBV5-4 and TRBJ1-6; a possible D gene is TRBD1 (5 bases). Germline V lookup: CDR1 SGHNT, CDR2 YYREEE (reference sequence). Trimming removed 4 bases from V and 10 bases from J, with 9 bases in between. The CDR3 is made up of 12 amino acids. In nucleotides, the CDR3 is TGTGCCAGCAGCCCGGGGGGGTCACCCCTCCACTTT. This codes for CASSPGGSPLHF.

This sequence joins TRBV5-1 and TRBJ1-1; TRBD1 might be the D (5 bases). The germline V gene encodes CDR1 SGHRS and CDR2 YFSETQ. The CDR3 is 13 residues long. The V gene lost 3 bases and the J gene lost 5 bases, with 11 bases spanning the gap. CDR3 DNA: TGCGCCAGCAGCTACGGGGGTGGGACTGAAGCTTTCTTT. It yields the protein CASSYGGGTEAFF.

The chain employs TRBV19 and TRBJ2-4; D is unresolved. V shed 5 bases and J shed 4 bases, with 9 bases lying between them. Germline V CDR1 and CDR2: LNHDA, SQIVND (reference sequence). The CDR3 covers 13 residues. CDR3 amino acids: CASSGPDKNIQYF. The CDR3 bases are TGTGCCAGTAGTGGGCCTGATAAAAACATTCAGTACTTC.